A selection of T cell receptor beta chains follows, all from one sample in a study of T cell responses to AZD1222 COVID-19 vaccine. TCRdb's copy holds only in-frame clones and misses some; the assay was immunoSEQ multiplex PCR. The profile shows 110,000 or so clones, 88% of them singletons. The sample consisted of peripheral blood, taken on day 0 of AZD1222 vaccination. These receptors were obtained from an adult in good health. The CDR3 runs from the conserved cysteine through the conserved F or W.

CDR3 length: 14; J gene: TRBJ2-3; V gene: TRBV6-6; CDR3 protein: CASSMDRGLDTQYF
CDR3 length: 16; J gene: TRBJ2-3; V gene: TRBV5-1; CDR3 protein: CASSGLGSGSTDTQYF
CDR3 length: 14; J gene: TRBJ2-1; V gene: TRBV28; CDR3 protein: CASTLPGLDNEQFF
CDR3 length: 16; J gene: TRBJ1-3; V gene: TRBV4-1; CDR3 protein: CASSQSDGGAGNTIYF
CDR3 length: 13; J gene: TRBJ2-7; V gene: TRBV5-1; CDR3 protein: CASSEGVSYEQYF
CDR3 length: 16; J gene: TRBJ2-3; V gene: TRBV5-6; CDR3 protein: CASSLRGTGYKDTQYF
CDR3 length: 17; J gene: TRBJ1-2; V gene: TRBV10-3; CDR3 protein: CAISPPGQGGERSGYTF
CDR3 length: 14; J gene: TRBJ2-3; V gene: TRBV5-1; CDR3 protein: CASSLIAGADTQYF
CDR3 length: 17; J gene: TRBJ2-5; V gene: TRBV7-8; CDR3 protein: CASSLGGTSGMGETQYF
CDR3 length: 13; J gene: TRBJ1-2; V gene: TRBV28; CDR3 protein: CASRVVANYGYTF
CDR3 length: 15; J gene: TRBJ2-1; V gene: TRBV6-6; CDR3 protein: CASSFGTGGSNEQFF
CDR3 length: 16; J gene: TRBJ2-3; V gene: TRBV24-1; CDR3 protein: CATSDSDRRGTDTQYF
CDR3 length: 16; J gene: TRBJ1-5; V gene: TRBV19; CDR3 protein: CASSIGTSPSNQPQHF
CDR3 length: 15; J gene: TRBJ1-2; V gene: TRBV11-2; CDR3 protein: CASSLVANRVDGYTF
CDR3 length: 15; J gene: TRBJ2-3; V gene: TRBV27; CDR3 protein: CASSPAGYSTDTQYF
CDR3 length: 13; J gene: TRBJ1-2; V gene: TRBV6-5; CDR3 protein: CASRLPGAYGYTF
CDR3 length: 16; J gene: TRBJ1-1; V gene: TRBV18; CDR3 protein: CASSLAIWTGNTEAFF
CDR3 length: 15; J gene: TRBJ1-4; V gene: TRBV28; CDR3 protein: CASSQSGTGVGKLFF
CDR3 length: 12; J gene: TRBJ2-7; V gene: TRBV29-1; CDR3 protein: CSAEQRTGEQYF
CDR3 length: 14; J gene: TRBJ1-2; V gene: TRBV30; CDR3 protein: CAGDRGQGRYGYTF
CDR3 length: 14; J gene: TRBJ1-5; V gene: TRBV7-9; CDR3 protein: CASSLGAANQPQHF
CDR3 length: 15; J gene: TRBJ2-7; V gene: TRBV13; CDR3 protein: CASSSLAGVSYEQYF